A selection of T cell receptor beta chains follows, all from one sample in a study of shared clonotypes between healthy human individuals. TCRdb's copy holds only in-frame clones and misses some; the assay was immunoSEQ multiplex PCR. This sample has 550,000 to 850,000 clones, with about two thirds found just once. The sample taken for sequencing was memory CD4+ T cells sorted from blood. Every receptor here comes from a woman aged 25 to 39 in good health. Each CDR3 is given with its conserved first and last residue. A D gene is named only where the DNA matches it firmly. Clone size appears in some rows only: once, few, many, or a class for an expanded clone.

TRBV28	TRBJ2-1	NA	TRBD2	CASSKFASGVSYNEQFF	TGTGCCAGCAGTAAGTTCGCCAGCGGGGTATCCTACAATGAGCAGTTCTTC
TRBV7-6	TRBJ2-5	NA	NA	CASSPLSTETQYF	TGTGCCAGCAGCCCGCTATCGACGGAGACCCAGTACTTC
TRBV7-9	TRBJ2-1	NA	TRBD1	CASSGDSYNEQFF	TGTGCCAGCAGCGGGGACAGCTACAATGAGCAGTTCTTC
TRBV7-2	TRBJ2-7	NA	TRBD2	CASSSSGLAYEQYF	TGTGCCAGCAGCTCCTCGGGACTAGCCTACGAGCAGTACTTC
TRBV2	TRBJ1-2	NA	TRBD1	CASSEQTGVDYGYTF	TGTGCCAGCAGTGAACAGACAGGGGTTGATTATGGCTACACCTTC
TRBV5-1	TRBJ2-1	NA	NA	CASSLVGLSSYNEQFF	TGCGCCAGCAGCTTGGTCGGTTTAAGCTCCTACAATGAGCAGTTCTTC
TRBV7-6	TRBJ2-6	NA	NA	CASTLSAGGANVLTF	TGTGCCAGCACCCTTTCAGCGGGTGGGGCCAACGTCCTGACTTTC
TRBV28	TRBJ1-1	NA	NA	CASSSWTAMNTEAFF	TGTGCCAGCAGTTCCTGGACAGCTATGAACACTGAAGCTTTCTTT
TRBV27	TRBJ2-7	NA	TRBD2	CASKRTSSFEQYF	TGTGCCAGCAAGAGGACTAGCTCCTTTGAGCAGTACTTC
TRBV6-1	TRBJ2-3	NA	NA	CASRNADTQYF	TGTGCCAGCAGGAACGCAGATACGCAGTATTTT
TRBV6-5	TRBJ2-3	NA	TRBD2	CASAPLAPRTDTQYF	TGTGCCAGCGCCCCACTAGCGCCACGCACAGATACGCAGTATTTT
TRBV28	TRBJ2-2	NA	TRBD2	CASSLPSGRRPGELFF	TGTGCCAGCAGTTTACCCAGCGGGAGACGTCCTGGGGAGCTGTTTTTT
TRBV6-6	TRBJ2-7	NA	NA	CASSYSGGSTYEQYF	TGTGCCAGCAGTTACTCAGGGGGTTCGACCTACGAGCAGTACTTC
TRBV28	TRBJ2-7	NA	NA	CASSFSSHYEQYF	TGTGCCAGCAGTTTTAGCTCCCACTACGAGCAGTACTTC
TRBV4-1	TRBJ2-2	NA	NA	CASSQVGSYTGELFF	TGCGCCAGCAGCCAAGTCGGGAGTTACACCGGGGAGCTGTTTTTT
TRBV28	TRBJ2-5	NA	TRBD1	CAIRDSQETQYF	TGTGCCATCCGGGACAGCCAAGAGACCCAGTACTTC
TRBV4-2	TRBJ2-2	NA	TRBD2	CASSQKAGHTGELFF	TGTGCCAGCAGCCAAAAAGCGGGACACACCGGGGAGCTGTTTTTT
TRBV6-6	TRBJ2-2	NA	NA	CASRRANTGELFF	TGTGCCAGCAGGAGAGCGAACACCGGGGAGCTGTTTTTT
TRBV5-1	TRBJ2-2	NA	NA	CASSWVDRAGELFF	TGCGCCAGCAGCTGGGTGGATCGGGCCGGGGAGCTGTTTTTT
TRBV15	TRBJ2-7	NA	NA	CATSRVRRLDSYEQYF	TGTGCCACCAGCAGAGTTAGGAGACTAGACTCCTACGAGCAGTACTTC
TRBV4-2	TRBJ2-1	NA	TRBD2	CASSQTGLGDNEQFF	TGTGCCAGCAGCCAAACCGGACTAGGTGACAATGAGCAGTTCTTC
TRBV9	TRBJ2-1	NA	NA	CASSVTGSSYNEQFF	TGTGCCAGCAGCGTTACAGGATCGTCCTACAATGAGCAGTTCTTC
TRBV25-1	TRBJ2-7	NA	NA	CASSDPTGASGTAYEQYF	TGTGCCAGCAGTGACCCGACAGGAGCCAGCGGGACCGCCTACGAGCAGTACTTC
TRBV6-1	TRBJ2-7	NA	NA	CASSGPRPGEVLNEQYF	TGTGCCAGCAGTGGGCCCCGCCCGGGGGAGGTATTGAACGAGCAGTACTTC
TRBV11-3	TRBJ2-3	NA	TRBD1	CASSPGQGFTDTQYF	TGTGCCAGCAGCCCGGGACAGGGGTTCACAGATACGCAGTATTTT
TRBV4-1	TRBJ2-5	few	NA	CASSHRGQGDRETQYF	TGCGCCAGCAGCCACCGAGGGCAAGGGGATCGAGAGACCCAGTACTTC
TRBV7-2	TRBJ1-1	NA	NA	CASSYTMNTEAFF	TGTGCCAGCAGCTACACCATGAACACTGAAGCTTTCTTT
TRBV7-9	TRBJ2-5	NA	TRBD2	CASSRASGGKETQYF	TGTGCCAGCAGCCGCGCTAGCGGGGGAAAAGAGACCCAGTACTTC
TRBV7-9	TRBJ2-7	many	NA	CASSLVYEQYF	TGTGCCAGCAGCTTAGTCTACGAGCAGTACTTC
TRBV29-1	TRBJ2-7	once	TRBD2	CSVESPGLAATYEQYF	TGCAGCGTTGAAAGTCCGGGACTAGCGGCCACCTACGAGCAGTACTTC
TRBV5-1	TRBJ1-1	once	NA	CASSPGSTEAFF	TGCGCCAGCAGCCCGGGGTCCACTGAAGCTTTCTTT
TRBV7-3	TRBJ2-3	many	NA	CASSLNGRLADTQYF	TGTGCCAGCAGCTTAAACGGGCGGCTAGCAGATACGCAGTATTTT
TRBV2	TRBJ2-1	NA	TRBD2	CASSDPTSEQFF	TGTGCCAGCAGTGACCCGACTAGCGAGCAGTTCTTC
TRBV28	TRBJ1-5	NA	NA	CASRPRGRGNQPQHF	TGTGCCAGCAGGCCCAGGGGTCGAGGCAATCAGCCCCAGCATTTT
TRBV19	TRBJ2-3	once	TRBD2	CASSIRRGLAGGPSTDTQYF	TGTGCCAGTAGTATAAGAAGGGGACTAGCGGGAGGGCCGAGCACAGATACGCAGTATTTT
TRBV27	TRBJ2-5	NA	NA	CASSLRGRETQYF	TGTGCCAGCAGTTTAAGGGGGAGAGAGACCCAGTACTTC
TRBV11-3	TRBJ2-5	NA	TRBD2	CASSLGAGGVQETQYF	TGTGCCAGCAGCTTAGGGGCGGGAGGGGTCCAAGAGACCCAGTACTTC
TRBV4-1	TRBJ2-1	NA	TRBD1	CASSQDPGGHYNEQFF	TGCGCCAGCAGCCAGGATCCAGGGGGCCACTACAATGAGCAGTTCTTC
TRBV5-4	TRBJ2-3	NA	TRBD2	CASSLNREADTQYF	TGTGCCAGCAGCTTGAACCGGGAGGCAGATACGCAGTATTTT
TRBV19	TRBJ1-2	once	NA	CASSIEAGLNYGYTF	TGTGCCAGTAGTATAGAGGCCGGATTAAACTATGGCTACACCTTC
TRBV6-1	TRBJ1-1	NA	NA	CASRQANTEAFF	TGTGCCAGCAGGCAGGCGAACACTGAAGCTTTCTTT
TRBV9	TRBJ2-3	NA	NA	CASRAQRASTDTQYF	TGTGCCAGCAGAGCACAGCGCGCTAGCACAGATACGCAGTATTTT
TRBV7-9	TRBJ2-5	NA	NA	CASSPSASQETQYF	TGTGCCAGCAGCCCCTCAGCCAGCCAAGAGACCCAGTACTTC
TRBV7-7	TRBJ2-5	NA	TRBD1	CASSPGTVQETQYF	TGTGCCAGCAGCCCGGGGACAGTACAAGAGACCCAGTACTTC
TRBV7-9	TRBJ2-3	few	NA	CASSLSTDTQYF	TGTGCCAGCAGCTTGAGCACAGATACGCAGTATTTT